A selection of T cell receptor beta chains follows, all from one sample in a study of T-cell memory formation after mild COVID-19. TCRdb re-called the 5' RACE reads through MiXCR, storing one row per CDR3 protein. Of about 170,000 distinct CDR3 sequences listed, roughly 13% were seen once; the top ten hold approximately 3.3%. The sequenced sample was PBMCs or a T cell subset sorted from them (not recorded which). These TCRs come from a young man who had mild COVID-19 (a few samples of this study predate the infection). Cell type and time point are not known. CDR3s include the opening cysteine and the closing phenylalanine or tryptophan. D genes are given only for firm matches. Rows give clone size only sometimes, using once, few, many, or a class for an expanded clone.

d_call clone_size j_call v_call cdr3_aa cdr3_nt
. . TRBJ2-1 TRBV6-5 CASSEQGDEQFF TGTGCCAGCAGTGAACAGGGCGATGAGCAGTTCTTC
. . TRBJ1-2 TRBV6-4 CASSERENYGYTF TGTGCCAGCAGTGAAAGGGAGAACTATGGCTACACCTTC
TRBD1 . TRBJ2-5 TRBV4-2 CASSQGRDRGKETQYF TGTGCCAGCAGCCAAGGCCGGGACAGGGGGAAAGAGACCCAGTACTTC
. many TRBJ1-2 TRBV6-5 CASSYSGQGSFYGYTF TGTGCCAGCAGTTACTCGGGGCAGGGTAGTTTCTATGGCTACACCTTC
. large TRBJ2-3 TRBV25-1 CASTSGAGTDTQYF TGTGCCAGCACATCAGGGGCTGGCACAGATACGCAGTATTTT
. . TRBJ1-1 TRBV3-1 CASSPVAGLNTEAFF TGTGCCAGCAGCCCAGTGGCCGGGTTGAACACTGAAGCTTTCTTT
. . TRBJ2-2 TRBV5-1 CASSLGMRNTGELFF TGCGCCAGCAGCTTGGGGATGAGAAACACCGGGGAGCTGTTTTTT
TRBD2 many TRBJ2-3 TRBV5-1 CASSRGTSGGALPDTQYF TGCGCCAGCAGCCGCGGGACTAGCGGGGGGGCACTGCCTGATACGCAGTATTTT
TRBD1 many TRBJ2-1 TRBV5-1 CASSLGGTGDEQFF TGCGCCAGCAGCTTGGGGGGCACAGGGGATGAGCAGTTCTTC
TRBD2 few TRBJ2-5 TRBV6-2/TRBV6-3 CASSFGLAAYMETQYF TGTGCCAGCAGTTTTGGACTAGCGGCGTACATGGAGACCCAGTACTTC
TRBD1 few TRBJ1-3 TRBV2 CASRTGYMRGNTIYF TGTGCCAGCAGGACAGGGTATATGAGGGGAAACACCATATATTTT
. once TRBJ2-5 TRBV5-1 CASSLNTPVQETQYF TGCGCCAGCAGCTTGAATACGCCGGTACAAGAGACCCAGTACTTC
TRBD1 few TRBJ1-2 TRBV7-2 CASSLHQGTGGYTF TGTGCCAGCAGCTTACACCAGGGGACAGGCGGCTACACCTTC
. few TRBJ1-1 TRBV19 CATSSAGVREAFF TGTGCCACCTCCTCCGCAGGGGTCCGGGAAGCTTTCTTT
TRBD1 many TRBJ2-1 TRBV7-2 CASSLRDRLYNEQFF TGTGCCAGCAGCTTACGGGACAGGTTGTACAATGAGCAGTTCTTC
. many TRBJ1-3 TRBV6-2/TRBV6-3 CASSNRQDVSGNTIYF TGTGCCAGCAGTAACCGACAGGACGTCTCTGGAAACACCATATATTTT
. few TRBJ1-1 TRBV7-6 CASTMWADTEAFF TGTGCCAGCACGATGTGGGCCGACACTGAAGCTTTCTTT
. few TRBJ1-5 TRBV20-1 CSATVSNQPQHF TGCAGTGCTACCGTAAGCAATCAGCCCCAGCATTTT
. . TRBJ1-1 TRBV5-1 CASRPGDVTEAFF TGCGCCAGCAGGCCGGGCGACGTCACTGAAGCTTTCTTT
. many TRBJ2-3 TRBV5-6 CASSSPRGQGTLLAGVTDTQYF TGTGCCAGCAGCTCCCCCAGGGGACAGGGGACCCTACTAGCGGGGGTCACAGATACGCAGTATTTT
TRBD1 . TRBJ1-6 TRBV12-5 CASGSGQTGSPLHF TGTGCTAGTGGCTCGGGACAGACAGGGTCACCCCTCCACTTT
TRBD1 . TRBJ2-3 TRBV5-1 CASSIQGAEPDTQYF TGCGCCAGCAGCATACAGGGGGCAGAACCAGATACGCAGTATTTT
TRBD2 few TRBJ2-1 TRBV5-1 CASRSSGGANEQFF TGCGCCAGCAGGTCTAGCGGGGGGGCAAATGAGCAGTTCTTC
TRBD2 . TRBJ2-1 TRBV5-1 CASSLGLAGGHSYNEQFF TGCGCCAGCAGCTTGGGACTAGCGGGGGGGCACTCCTACAATGAGCAGTTCTTC
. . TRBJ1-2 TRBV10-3 CAISDRGEGYTF TGTGCCATCAGTGACAGGGGAGAGGGCTACACCTTC
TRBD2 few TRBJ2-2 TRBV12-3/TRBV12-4 CASSFLAGVTGELFF TGTGCCAGCAGTTTTTTAGCGGGGGTCACCGGGGAGCTGTTTTTT
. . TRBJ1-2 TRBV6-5 CASSYSPGAFSNYGYTF TGTGCCAGCAGTTACTCGCCAGGGGCCTTCTCTAACTATGGCTACACCTTC
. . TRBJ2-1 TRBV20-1 CSAGRMGREIIEQFF TGCAGTGCTGGTCGTATGGGACGGGAGATAATCGAGCAGTTCTTC
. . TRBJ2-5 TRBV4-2 CASSHNRGAAYPTQYF TGTGCCAGCAGTCACAACCGCGGGGCCGCTTACCCGACCCAGTACTTC
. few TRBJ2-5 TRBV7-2 CASSLVAPGWETQYF TGTGCCAGCAGCCTAGTGGCCCCTGGGTGGGAGACCCAGTACTTC
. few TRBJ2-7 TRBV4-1 CASSPGPRLGEQYF TGCGCCAGCAGCCCGGGCCCCCGATTAGGAGAGCAGTACTTC
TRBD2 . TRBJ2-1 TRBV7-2 CASSVYTLAGGHNEQFF TGTGCCAGCAGCGTTTACACACTAGCGGGGGGCCACAATGAGCAGTTCTTC
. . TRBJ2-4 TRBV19 CASSFQEIKNIQYF TGTGCCAGTAGTTTTCAGGAGATAAAAAACATTCAGTACTTC
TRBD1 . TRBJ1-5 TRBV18 CASSPNQQGNQPQHF TGTGCCAGCTCACCAAATCAACAGGGGAATCAGCCCCAGCATTTT
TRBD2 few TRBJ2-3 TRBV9 CASSAERGPGTDTQYF TGTGCCAGCAGCGCGGAGCGGGGGCCTGGCACAGATACGCAGTATTTT
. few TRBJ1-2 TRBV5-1 CASSSQTNYGYTF TGCGCCAGCAGCTCTCAGACTAACTATGGCTACACCTTC
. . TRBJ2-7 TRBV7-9 CASSLGGSSSYEQYF TGTGCCAGCAGCTTAGGGGGAAGCAGCTCCTACGAGCAGTACTTC
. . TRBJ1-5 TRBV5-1 CASSPRGGNQPQHF TGCGCCAGCAGCCCCAGGGGCGGCAATCAGCCCCAGCATTTT
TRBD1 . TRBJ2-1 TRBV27 CASSLSTGGTEQFF TGTGCCAGCAGTTTGTCAACAGGGGGAACTGAGCAGTTCTTC
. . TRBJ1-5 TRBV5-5 CASSLDVGTGNQPQHF TGTGCCAGCAGCTTGGATGTGGGAACGGGCAATCAGCCCCAGCATTTT
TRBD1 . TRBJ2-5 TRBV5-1 CASSLAHTGESETQYF TGCGCCAGCAGCTTGGCCCATACAGGGGAATCGGAGACCCAGTACTTC
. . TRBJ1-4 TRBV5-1 CASSQRGRVNEKLFF TGCGCCAGCAGCCAGAGGGGAAGAGTTAATGAAAAACTGTTTTTT